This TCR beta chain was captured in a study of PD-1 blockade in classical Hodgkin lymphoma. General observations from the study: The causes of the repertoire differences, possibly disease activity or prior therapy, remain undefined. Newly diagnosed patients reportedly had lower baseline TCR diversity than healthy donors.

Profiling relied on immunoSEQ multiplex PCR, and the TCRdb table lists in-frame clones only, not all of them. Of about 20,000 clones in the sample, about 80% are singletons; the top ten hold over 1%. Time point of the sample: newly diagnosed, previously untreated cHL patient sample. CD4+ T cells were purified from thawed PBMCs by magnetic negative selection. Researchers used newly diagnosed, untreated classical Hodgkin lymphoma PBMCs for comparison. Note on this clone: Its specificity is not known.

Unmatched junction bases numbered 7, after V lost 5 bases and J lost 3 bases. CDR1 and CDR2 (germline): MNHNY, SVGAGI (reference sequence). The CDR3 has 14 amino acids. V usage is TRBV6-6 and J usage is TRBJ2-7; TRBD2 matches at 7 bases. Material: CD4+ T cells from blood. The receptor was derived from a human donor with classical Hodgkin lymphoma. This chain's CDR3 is CASSPGTTYYEQYF. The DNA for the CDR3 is TGTGCCAGCAGTCCCGGGACTACATACTACGAGCAGTACTTC.